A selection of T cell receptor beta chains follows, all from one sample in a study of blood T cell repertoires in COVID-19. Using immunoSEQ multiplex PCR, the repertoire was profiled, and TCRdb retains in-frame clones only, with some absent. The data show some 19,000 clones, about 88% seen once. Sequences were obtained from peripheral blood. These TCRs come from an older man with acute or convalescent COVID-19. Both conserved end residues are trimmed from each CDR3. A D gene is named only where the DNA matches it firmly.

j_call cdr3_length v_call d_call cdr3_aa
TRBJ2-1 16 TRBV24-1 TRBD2 ATSDFRAGGDFGDEQF
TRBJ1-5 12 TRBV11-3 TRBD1 ASSPGGRDQPQH
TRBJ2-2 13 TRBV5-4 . ASSLEGGRTGELF
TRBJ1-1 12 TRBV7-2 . ASSLVTGHTEAF
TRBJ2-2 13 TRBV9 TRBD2 ASSVVGGRAGELF
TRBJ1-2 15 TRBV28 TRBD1 ASSPPTGALANYGYT
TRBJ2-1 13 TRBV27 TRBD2 ASSLFGSGVNEQF
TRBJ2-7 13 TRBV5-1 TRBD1 ASSLWTGTGYEQY
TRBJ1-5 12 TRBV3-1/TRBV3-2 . ASSQARMGQPQH
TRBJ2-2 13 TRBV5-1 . ASSLGLVGTGELF
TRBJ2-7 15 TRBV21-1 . ASSNPGGRRESYEQY
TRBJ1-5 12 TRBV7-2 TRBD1 ASSPTGANQPQH
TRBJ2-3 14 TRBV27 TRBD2 ASSERLAVTTDTQY
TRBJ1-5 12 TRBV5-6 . ASSLKGGGQPQH
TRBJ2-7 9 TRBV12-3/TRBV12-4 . ASSLNQEQY
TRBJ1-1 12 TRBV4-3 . ASSQGGGAAEAF
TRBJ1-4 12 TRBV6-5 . ASSQLAPNEKLF
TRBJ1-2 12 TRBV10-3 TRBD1 AISEGTADYGYT
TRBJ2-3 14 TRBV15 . ATSRSASLSTDTQY
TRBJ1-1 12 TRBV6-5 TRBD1 ATAGQGDETEAF
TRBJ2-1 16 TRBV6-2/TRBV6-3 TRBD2 ASSYSLLPGLADNEQF
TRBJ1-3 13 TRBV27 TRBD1 ASSSQGAGRNTIY
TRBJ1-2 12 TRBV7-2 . ASSLQGPSLGYT
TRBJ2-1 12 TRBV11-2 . ASSENRYYNEQF
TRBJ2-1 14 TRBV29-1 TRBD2 SVPGASGSSYNEQF
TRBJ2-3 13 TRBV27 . ASSYRDSYTDTQY
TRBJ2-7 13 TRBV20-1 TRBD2 SASNPTSGSYEQY
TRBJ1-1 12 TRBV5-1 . ASSRRTPGTEAF
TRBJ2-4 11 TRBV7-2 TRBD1 ASSVDRENIQY
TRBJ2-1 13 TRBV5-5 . ASSLGGASYNEQF
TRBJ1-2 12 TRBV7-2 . ASSFYSDSYGYT
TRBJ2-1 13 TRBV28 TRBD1 ASSPLRRGLNEQF
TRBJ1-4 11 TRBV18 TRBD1 ASRQGLDEKLF
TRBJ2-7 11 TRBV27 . ASRSDSTYEQY
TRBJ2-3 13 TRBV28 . ASSLPQRITDTQY
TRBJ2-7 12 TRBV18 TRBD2 ASSPGTNDYEQY
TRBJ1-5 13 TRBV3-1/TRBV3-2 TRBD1 ASSRGTGAGQPQH